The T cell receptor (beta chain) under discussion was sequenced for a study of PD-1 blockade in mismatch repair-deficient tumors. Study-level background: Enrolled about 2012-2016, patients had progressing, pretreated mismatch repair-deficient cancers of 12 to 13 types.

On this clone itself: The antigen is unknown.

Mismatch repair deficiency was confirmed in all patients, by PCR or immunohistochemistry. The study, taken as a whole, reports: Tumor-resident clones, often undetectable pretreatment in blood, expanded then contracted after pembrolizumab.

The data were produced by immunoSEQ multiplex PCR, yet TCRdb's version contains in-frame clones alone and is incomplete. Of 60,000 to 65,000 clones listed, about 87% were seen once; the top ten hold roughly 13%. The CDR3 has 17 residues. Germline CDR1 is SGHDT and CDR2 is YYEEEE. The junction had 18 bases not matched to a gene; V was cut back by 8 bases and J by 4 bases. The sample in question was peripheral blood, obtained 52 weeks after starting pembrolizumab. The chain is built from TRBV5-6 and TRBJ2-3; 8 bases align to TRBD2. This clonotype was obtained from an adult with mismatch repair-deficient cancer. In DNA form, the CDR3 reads TGTGCCAGTACGCAGGGATTTAGATTTAGCGGGGCAGATACGCAGTATTTT. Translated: CASTQGFRFSGADTQYF.